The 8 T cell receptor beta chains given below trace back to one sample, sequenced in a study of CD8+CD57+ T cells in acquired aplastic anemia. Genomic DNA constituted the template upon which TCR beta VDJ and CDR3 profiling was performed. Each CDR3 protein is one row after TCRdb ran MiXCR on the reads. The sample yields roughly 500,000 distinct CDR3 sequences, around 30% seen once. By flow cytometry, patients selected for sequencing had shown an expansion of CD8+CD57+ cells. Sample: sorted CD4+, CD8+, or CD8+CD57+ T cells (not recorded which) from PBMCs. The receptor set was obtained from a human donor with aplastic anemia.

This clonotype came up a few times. The CDR3 DNA reads TGTGCCACCAGCAGAGGGACAGGGGTATCCTACGAGCAGTACGTC. Its protein product is CATSRGTGVSYEQYV. The J gene is TRBJ2-7, the V gene TRBV15, with 9 bases identical to TRBD1. The CDR3 sequence is 15 residues long. After removal of 1 base from V and 1 base from J, the junction contained 2 bases not matched to a gene. The germline V gene has CDR1 LNHNV and CDR2 YYDKDF (reference sequence).

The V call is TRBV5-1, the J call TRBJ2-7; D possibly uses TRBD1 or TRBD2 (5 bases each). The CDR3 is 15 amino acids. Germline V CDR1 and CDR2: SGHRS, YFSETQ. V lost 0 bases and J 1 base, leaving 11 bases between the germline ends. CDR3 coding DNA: TGCGCCAGCAGCTTGGCCTTTGGGGGTTCCTACGAGCAGTACTTC. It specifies CASSLAFGGSYEQYF.

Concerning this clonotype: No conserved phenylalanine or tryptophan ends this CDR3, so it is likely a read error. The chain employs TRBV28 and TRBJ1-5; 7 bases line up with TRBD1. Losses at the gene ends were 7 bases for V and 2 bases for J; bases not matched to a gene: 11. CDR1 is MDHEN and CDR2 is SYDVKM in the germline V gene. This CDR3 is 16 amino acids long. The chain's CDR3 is CASTPETGIGNQPQHL. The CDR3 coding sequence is TGTGCCAGCACACCTGAGACAGGGATCGGCAATCAGCCCCAGCATCTT.

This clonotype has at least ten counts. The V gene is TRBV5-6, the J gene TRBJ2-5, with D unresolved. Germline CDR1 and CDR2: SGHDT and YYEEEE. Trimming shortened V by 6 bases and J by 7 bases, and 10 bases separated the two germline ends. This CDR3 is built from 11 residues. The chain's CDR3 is CASTLGVTQYF. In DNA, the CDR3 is TGTGCCAGCACCCTAGGAGTGACCCAGTACTTC.

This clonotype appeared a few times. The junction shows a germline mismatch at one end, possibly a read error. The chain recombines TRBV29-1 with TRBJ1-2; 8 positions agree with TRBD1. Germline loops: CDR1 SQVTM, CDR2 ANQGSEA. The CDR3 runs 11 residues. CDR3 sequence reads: CSVGVAGGYTF. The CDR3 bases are TGCAGCGTTGGGGTGGCAGGGGGCTATACCTTC. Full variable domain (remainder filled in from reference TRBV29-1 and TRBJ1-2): SAVISQKPSRDICQRGTSLTIQCQVDSQVTMMFWYRQQPGQSLTLIATANQGSEATYESGFVIDKFPISRPNLTFSTLTVSNMSPEDSSIYLCSVGVAGGYTFGSGTRLTVV.

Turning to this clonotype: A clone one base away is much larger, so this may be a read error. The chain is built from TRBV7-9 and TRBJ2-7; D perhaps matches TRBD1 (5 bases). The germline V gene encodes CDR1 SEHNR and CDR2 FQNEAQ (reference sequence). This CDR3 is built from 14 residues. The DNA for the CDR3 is TGTGCCGGCAGCGTTTACAGGAATTCAGGCGAGCAGTACTTC. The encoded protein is CAGSVYRNSGEQYF.

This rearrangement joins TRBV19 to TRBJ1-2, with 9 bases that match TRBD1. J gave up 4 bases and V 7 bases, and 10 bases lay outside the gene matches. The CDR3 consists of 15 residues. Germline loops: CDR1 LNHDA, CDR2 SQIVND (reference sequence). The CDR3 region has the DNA TGTGCCAGTACCACACTACAGGGGGCCACCTATGGCTACACCTTC. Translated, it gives CASTTLQGATYGYTF. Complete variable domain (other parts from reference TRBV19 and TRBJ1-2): DGGITQSPKYLFRKEGQNVTLSCEQNLNHDAMYWYRQDPGQGLRLIYYSQIVNDFQKGDIAEGYSVSREKKESFPLTVTSAQKNPTAFYLCASTTLQGATYGYTFGSGTRLTVV.

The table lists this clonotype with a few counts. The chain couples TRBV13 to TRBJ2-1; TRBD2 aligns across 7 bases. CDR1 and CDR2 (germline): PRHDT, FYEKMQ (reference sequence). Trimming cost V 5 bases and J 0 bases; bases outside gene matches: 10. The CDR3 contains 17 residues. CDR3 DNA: TGTGCCAGCAGCATGAGACTAGCCGATAGCTCCTACAATGAGCAGTTCTTC. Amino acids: CASSMRLADSSYNEQFF.